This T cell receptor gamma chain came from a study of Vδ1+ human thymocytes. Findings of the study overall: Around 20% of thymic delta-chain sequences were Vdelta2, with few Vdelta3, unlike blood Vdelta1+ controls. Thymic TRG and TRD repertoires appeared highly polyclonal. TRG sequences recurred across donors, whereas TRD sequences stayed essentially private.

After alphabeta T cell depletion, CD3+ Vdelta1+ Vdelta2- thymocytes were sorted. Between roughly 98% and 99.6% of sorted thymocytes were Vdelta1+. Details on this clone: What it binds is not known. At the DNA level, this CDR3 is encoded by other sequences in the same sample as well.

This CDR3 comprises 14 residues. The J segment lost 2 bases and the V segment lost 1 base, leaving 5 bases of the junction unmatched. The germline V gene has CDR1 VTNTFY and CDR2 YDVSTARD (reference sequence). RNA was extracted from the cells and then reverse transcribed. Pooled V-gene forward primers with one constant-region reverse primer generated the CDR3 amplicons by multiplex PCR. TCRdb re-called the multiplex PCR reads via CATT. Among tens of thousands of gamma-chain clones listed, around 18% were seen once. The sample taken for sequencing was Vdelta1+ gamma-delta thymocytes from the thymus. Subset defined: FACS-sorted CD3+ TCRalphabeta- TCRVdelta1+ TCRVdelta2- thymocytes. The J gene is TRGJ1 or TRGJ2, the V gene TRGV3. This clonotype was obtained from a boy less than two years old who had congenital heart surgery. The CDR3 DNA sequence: TGTGCCACCTGGGACAGAACTTATTATTATAAGAAACTCTTT. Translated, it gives CATWDRTYYYKKLF.